The source of this TCR beta chain is a study of cytotoxic CD8 clonotypes in ibrutinib-treated CLL listed by TCRdb under 2021. Study-level background: The cohort was composed of under 12 relapsed/refractory and about 15 treatment-naive patients; IGHV unmutated status was identified in 17 patients. Patients were still on ibrutinib when every remission and progressive disease sample was collected. On average, each sample yielded hundreds of thousands of productive templates and about 94,000 productive rearrangements. Cryopreserved peripheral blood mononuclear cells were obtained before treatment, at response, and at either sustained remission or disease progression. Longitudinal samples were obtainable from 26 of the 86 participants in the trial. Partial responses were observed in 24 patients and complete responses in 2; after a median follow-up of 68 months, remission was maintained in around 14 patients and progression was observed in about twelve. Samples at response were collected after a median of about 13 months of treatment, with a range of roughly 6 to 36 months. Study-wide conclusions, independent of this receptor: Baseline clonality was found to be higher than that of age-matched healthy donors and was strongly correlated with circulating CD8+ T-cell counts. Public clonotypes were found to be uncommon and were observed to contract or remain stable during treatment; the increase in clonality was shown to reflect expansion of private clonotypes at ibrutinib response. Sampling times were not matched between patients in sustained remission and patients whose disease was progressing, and lymph node repertoires were not examined. Clonality rose at ibrutinib response, remained stable during sustained remission, and dropped back toward baseline at progression.

As regards this clone: The target of this receptor is not known. There are no base qualities to consult, and no much larger clone falls within one base.

A MiSeq instrument was used for deep resolution sequencing, which targeted depths ranging from 1 in 1 million up to 1 in 200,000 T cells, with coverage averaging 10x for each clonotype. The immunoSEQ hsTCRB Kit was used to generate TCR beta libraries. Per the source publication's procedure: ImmunoSEQ Data Assistant and ImmunoSEQ Analyzer were used for data analysis, and V, D and J genes were assigned according to IMGT definitions. Clonality, which ranges from 0 to 1, was calculated by subtracting the normalized Shannon entropy of productive rearrangement frequencies from one. Only overrepresented clonotypes making up at least 0.05% of the repertoire of each patient were included in the public clonotype analysis. Repertoires from roughly 13 age-matched healthy donors in immuneACCESS were used as clonality controls. TCRdb limited this immuneACCESS table to in-frame rearrangements with V and J called. A share of clones is missing; checked studies link under half to unresolved V genes, and the rest is unexplained. The DNA was the basis for D and trimming; V, J and clone size are from that table. Present in this sample are 65,000 to 85,000 clones, approximately 82% of which were seen just once. The ten largest clones capture more than 35% of the sample.

Interpreted using the paper, the time point label stands for: roughly 2 years on ibrutinib. For TCR beta library preparation, roughly 2.1 micrograms of genomic DNA were isolated from cryopreserved PBMCs. Longitudinal blood samples from CLL patients on ibrutinib monotherapy were analyzed using high-throughput TCR beta sequencing. The patients took part in an open-label, single-center phase 2 trial of ibrutinib monotherapy. V loses 0 bases, J loses 1 base, and the germline ends lie 9 bases apart. CDR1 SGHRS and CDR2 YFSETQ were looked up in the germline V gene. Taken from cysteine to phenylalanine, the CDR3 has 15 residues. The only DNA kept is the CDR3, 45 bases in frame from the first base.

The chain is made from TRBV5-1 and TRBJ2-3, with no confident D gene call. This sequence originates from a human donor with chronic lymphocytic leukemia. Here the sequenced sample was PBMCs, taken after 24 months of ibrutinib treatment. The nucleotides read TGCGCCAGCAGCTTGGTTGGTGTGGGCACAGATACGCAGTATTTT. This sequence encodes CASSLVGVGTDTQYF.